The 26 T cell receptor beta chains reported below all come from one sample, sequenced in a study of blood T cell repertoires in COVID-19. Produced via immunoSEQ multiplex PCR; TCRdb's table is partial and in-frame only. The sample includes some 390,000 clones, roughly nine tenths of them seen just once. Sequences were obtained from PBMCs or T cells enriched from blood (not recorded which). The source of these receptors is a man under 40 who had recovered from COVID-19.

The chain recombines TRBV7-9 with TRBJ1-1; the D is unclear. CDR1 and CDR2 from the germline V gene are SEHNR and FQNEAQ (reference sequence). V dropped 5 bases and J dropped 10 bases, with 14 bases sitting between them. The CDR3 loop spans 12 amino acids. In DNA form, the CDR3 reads TGTGCCAGCAGCCGCGCGCCTCGGGGAGCTTTCTTT. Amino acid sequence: CASSRAPRGAFF.

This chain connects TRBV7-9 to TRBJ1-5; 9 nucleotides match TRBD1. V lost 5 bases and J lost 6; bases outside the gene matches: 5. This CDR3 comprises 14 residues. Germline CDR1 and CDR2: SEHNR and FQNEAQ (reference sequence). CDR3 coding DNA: TGTGCCAGCAGCCCGGGGACAGGGAGTCAGCCCCAGCATTTT. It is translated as CASSPGTGSQPQHF.

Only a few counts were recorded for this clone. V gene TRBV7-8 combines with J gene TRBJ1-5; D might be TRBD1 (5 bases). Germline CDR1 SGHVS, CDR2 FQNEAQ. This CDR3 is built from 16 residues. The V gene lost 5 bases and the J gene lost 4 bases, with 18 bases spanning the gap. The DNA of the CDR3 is TGTGCCAGCAGCCCCCGGCGGGGGTTCGATAATCAGCCCCAGCATTTT. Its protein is CASSPRRGFDNQPQHF.

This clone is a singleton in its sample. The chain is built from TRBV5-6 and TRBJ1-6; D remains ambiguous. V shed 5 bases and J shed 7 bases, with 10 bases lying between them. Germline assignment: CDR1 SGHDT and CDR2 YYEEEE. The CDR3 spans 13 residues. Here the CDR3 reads CASRREFNSPLHF. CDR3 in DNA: TGTGCCAGCAGACGGGAGTTCAATTCACCCCTCCACTTT.

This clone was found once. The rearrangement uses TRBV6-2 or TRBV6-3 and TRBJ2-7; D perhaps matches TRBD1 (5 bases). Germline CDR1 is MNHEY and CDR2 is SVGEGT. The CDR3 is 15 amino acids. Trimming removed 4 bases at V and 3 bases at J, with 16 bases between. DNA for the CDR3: TGTGCCAGCAGTTCTGTTGGTTCAGGGTTCTACGAGCAGTACTTC. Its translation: CASSSVGSGFYEQYF.

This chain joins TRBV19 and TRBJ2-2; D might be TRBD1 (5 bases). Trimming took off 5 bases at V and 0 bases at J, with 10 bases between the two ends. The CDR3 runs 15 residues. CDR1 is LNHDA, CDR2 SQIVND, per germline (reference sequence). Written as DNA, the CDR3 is TGTGCCAGTAGTGCCTGGACACCGAACACCGGGGAGCTGTTTTTT. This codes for CASSAWTPNTGELFF.

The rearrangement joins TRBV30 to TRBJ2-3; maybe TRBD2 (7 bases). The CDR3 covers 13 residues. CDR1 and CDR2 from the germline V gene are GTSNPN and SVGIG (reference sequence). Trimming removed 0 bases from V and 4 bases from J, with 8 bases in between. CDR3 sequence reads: CAWSVGGADTQYF. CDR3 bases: TGTGCCTGGAGTGTAGGGGGGGCAGATACGCAGTATTTT.

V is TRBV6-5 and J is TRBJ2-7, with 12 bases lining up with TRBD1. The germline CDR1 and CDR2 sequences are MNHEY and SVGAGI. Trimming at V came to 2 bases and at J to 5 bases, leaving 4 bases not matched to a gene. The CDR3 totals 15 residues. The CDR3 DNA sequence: TGTGCCAGCAGTTACCGGGGACAGGGGGCCGACGAGCAGTACTTC. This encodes CASSYRGQGADEQYF.

CDR3 amino acids: CASIGIADYNEQFF. CDR3 DNA sequence: TGTGCCAGCATAGGAATAGCAGATTACAATGAGCAGTTCTTC. V and J are TRBV2 and TRBJ2-1; D is uncertain. Germline V lookup: CDR1 SNHLY, CDR2 FYNNEI. With 7 bases removed from V and 4 bases from J, the gap between germline ends came to 14 bases. The CDR3 spans 14 residues.

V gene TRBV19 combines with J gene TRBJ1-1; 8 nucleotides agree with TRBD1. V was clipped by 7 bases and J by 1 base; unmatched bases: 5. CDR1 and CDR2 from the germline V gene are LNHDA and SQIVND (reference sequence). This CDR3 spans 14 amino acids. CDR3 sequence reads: CASMLGQGNTEAFF. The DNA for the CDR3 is TGTGCCAGTATGCTAGGACAGGGGAACACTGAAGCTTTCTTT.

CDR3 DNA: TGTGCCAGCAGGGGCCTCCCCGGTCAGCCCCAGCATTTT. It is translated as CASRGLPGQPQHF. This chain joins TRBV28 and TRBJ1-5; D is undetermined. From germline, CDR1 is MDHEN and CDR2 SYDVKM. Trimming removed 6 bases at V and 6 bases at J, with 12 bases between. This CDR3 comprises 13 residues.

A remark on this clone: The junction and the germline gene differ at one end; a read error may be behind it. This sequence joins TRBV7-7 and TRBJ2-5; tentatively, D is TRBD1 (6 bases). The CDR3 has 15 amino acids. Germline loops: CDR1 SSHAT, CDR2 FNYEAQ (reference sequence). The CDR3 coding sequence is TGTGCTAGCAGCACCCGTGAGCAGGGGCAAGAGACCCAGTACTTC. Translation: CASSTREQGQETQYF.

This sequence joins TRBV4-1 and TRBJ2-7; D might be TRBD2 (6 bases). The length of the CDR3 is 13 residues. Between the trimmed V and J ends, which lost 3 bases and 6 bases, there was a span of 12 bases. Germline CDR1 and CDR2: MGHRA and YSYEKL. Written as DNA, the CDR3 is TGCGCCAGCAGCCATCCAGCTAGCGTCGAGCAGTACTTC. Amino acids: CASSHPASVEQYF.

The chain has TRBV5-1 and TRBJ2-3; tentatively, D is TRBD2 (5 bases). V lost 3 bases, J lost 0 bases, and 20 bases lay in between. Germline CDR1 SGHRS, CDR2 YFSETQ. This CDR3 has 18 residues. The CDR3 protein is CASSSTTYSATSTDTQYF. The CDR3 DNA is TGCGCCAGCAGCTCCACGACCTATAGCGCGACTAGCACAGATACGCAGTATTTT.

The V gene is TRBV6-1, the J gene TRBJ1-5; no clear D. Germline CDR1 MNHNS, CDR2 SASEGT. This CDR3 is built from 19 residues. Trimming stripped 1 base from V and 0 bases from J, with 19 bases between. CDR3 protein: CASSEELPNGLYSNQPQHF. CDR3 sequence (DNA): TGTGCCAGCAGTGAAGAACTGCCGAACGGACTCTATAGCAATCAGCCCCAGCATTTT.

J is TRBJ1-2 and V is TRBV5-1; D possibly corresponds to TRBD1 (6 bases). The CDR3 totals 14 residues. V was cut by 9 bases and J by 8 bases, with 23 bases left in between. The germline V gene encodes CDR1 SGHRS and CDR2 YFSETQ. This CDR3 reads CATSLGGGARGYTF. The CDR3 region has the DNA TGCGCCACCTCGCTTGGGGGGGGCGCGCGGGGCTACACCTTC.

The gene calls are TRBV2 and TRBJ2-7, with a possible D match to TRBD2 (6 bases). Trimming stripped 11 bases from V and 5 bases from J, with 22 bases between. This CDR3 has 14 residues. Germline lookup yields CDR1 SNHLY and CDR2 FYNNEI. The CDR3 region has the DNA TGTGCCGGATCGGACCGGGACTGGAACAACGAGCAGTACTTC. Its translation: CAGSDRDWNNEQYF.

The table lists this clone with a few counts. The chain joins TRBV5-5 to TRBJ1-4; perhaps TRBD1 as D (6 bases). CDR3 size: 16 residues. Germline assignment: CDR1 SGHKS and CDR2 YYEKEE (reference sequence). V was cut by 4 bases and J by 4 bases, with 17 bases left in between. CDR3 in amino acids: CASSRIPGHLNEKLFF. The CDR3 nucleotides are TGTGCCAGCAGCCGAATTCCGGGACACCTTAATGAAAAACTGTTTTTT.

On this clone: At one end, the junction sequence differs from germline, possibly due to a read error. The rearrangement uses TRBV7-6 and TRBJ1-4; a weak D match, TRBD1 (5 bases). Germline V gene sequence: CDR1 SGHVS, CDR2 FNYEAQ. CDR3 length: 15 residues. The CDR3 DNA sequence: TGTGCCAGCAGCTTAGTTTTGAACGGCGCAGGGATTACTGTTTTT. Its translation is CASSLVLNGAGITVF.

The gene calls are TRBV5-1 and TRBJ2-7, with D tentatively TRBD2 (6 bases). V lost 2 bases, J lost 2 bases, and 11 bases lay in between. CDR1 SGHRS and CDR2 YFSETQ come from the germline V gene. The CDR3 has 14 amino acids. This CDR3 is CASSFGSGPYEQYF. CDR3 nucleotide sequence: TGCGCCAGCAGCTTTGGTAGCGGACCCTACGAGCAGTACTTC.

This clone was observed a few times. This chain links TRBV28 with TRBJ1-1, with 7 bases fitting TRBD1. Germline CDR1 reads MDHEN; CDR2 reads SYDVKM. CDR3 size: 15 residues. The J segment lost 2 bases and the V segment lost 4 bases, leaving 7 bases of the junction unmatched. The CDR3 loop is CASSWEQGSNTEAFF. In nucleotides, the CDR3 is TGTGCCAGCAGTTGGGAACAGGGGAGTAACACTGAAGCTTTCTTT.

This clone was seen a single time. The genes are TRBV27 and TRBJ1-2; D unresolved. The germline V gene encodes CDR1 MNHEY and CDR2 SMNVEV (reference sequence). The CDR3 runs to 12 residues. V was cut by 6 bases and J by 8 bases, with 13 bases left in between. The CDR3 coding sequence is TGTGCCAGCAGGACCATTGGAGGAGGCTACACCTTC. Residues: CASRTIGGGYTF.

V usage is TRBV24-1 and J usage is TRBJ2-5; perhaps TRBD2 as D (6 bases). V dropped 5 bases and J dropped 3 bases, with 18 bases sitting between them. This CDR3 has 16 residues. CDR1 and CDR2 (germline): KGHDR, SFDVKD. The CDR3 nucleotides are TGTGCCACCAGTGCCATGGCAGCGGAGGGGAAAGAGACCCAGTACTTC. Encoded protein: CATSAMAAEGKETQYF.

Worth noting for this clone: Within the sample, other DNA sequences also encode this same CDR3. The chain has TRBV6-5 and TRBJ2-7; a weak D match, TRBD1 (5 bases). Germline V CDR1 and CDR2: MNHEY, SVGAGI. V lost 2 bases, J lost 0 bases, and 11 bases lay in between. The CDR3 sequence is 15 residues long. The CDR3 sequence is CASSYVQGSSYEQYF. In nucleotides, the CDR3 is TGTGCCAGCAGTTACGTGCAGGGATCCTCCTACGAGCAGTACTTC.

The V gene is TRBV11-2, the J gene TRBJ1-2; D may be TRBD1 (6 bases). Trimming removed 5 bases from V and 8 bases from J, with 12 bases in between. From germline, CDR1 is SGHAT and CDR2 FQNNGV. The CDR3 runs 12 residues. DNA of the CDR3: TGTGCCAGCAGCCCGTGGACAGACGGCTACACCTTC. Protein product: CASSPWTDGYTF.

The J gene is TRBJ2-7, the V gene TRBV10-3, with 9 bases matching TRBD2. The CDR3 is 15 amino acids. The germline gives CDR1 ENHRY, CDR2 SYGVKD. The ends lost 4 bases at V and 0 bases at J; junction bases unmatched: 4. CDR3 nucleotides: TGTGCCATCAGTGTGTCTAGCGGGGTCTCCTACGAGCAGTACTTC. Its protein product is CAISVSSGVSYEQYF.